This T cell receptor (beta chain) was sequenced during a study of blood T cell repertoires in COVID-19. As for the study in general: The cDNA or gDNA used as material had been derived from T cells, B-cell-depleted T cells, or PBMCs.

As processed by the authors: Cell counts per sample came from amplifying reference gene primers. Method: immunoSEQ multiplex PCR; TCRdb's copy keeps in-frame clones and lacks some. D and trimming were read from the DNA, whereas the V and J calls and clone size are those reported in that table. This table holds 350,000 to 550,000 clones, around nine tenths found once. Sequenced sample: peripheral blood. The receptor comes from a woman between 25 and 40 years old with acute or convalescent COVID-19.

This chain's CDR3 is CAWSLRTGGGNSPLHF. The CDR3 DNA follows: TGTGCCTGGAGTCTACGAACAGGGGGCGGGAATTCACCCCTCCACTTT. The chain carries TRBV30 and TRBJ1-6, with 9 bases aligning to TRBD1. CDR1 and CDR2 (germline): GTSNPN, SVGIG (reference sequence). The CDR3 covers 16 residues. The ends lost 2 bases at V and 7 bases at J; junction bases unmatched: 9.